The clone carrying this T cell receptor (beta chain) has only a few counts. The germline gives CDR1 KGHSH, CDR2 LQKENI. The CDR3 is made up of 13 amino acids. V dropped 3 bases and J dropped 8 bases, with 10 bases sitting between them. This specimen belongs to a study of blood T cell repertoires in COVID-19. Looking at the study overall: Material from acute and convalescent COVID-19 was sourced from the United States, Italy and Spain.

The assay was immunoSEQ multiplex PCR, and TCRdb's table has in-frame clones only and misses some. The table includes 400,000 or so clones, approximately 86% detected once. The sample consisted of PBMCs or T cells enriched from blood (not recorded which). The chain has TRBV18 and TRBJ1-4; D call uncertain. This receptor was identified in a woman aged 40-49 years with acute COVID-19. This CDR3 is CASSPESREKLFF. The CDR3 bases are TGTGCCAGCTCACCGGAGAGTCGGGAAAAACTGTTTTTT.